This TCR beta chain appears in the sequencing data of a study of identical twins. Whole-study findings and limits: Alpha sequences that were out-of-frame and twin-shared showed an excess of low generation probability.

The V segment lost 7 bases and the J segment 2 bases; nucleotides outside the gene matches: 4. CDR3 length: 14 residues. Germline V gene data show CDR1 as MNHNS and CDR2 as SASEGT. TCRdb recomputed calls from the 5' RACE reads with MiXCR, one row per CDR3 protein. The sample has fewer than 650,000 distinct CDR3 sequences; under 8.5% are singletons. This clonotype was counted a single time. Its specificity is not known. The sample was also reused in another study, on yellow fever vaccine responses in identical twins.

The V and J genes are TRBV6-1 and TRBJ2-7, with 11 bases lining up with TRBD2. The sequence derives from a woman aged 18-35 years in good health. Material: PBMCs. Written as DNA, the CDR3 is TGTGCCAGCAACCCGACTAGCGGGACCTACGAGCAGTACTTC. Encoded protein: CASNPTSGTYEQYF.